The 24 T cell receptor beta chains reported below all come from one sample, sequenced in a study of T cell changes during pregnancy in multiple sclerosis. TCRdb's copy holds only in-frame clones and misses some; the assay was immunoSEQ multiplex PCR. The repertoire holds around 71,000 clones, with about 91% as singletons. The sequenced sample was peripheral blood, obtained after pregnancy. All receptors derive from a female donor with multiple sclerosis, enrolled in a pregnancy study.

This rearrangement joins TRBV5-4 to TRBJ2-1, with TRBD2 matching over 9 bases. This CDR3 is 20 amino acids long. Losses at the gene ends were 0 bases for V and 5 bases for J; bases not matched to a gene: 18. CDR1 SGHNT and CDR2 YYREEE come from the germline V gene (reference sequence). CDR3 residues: CASSLDLGHSKAGGHNEQFF. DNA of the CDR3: TGTGCCAGCAGCTTGGATTTGGGTCACTCTAAAGCGGGAGGTCACAATGAGCAGTTCTTC.

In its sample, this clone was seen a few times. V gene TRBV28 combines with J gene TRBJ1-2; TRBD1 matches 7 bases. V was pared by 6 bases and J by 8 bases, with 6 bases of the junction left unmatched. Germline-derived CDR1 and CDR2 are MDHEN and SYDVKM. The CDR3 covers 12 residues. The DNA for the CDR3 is TGTGCCAGCAGCAGACAGGGTTGGGGCTACACCTTC. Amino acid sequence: CASSRQGWGYTF.

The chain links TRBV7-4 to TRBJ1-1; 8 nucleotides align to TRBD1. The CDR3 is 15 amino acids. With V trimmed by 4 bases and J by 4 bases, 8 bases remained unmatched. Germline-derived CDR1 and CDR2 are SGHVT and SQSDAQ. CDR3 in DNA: TGTGCCAGCAGCTCCCGGACAGGGTCGAGCACTGAAGCTTTCTTT. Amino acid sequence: CASSSRTGSSTEAFF.

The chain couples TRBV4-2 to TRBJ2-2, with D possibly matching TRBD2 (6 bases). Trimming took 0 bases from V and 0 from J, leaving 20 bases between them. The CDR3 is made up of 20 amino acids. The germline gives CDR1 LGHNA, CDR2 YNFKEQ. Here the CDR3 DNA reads TGTGCCAGCAGCCAAGAGAGGATATCCCCGGGGGTGTCGAACACCGGGGAGCTGTTTTTT. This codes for CASSQERISPGVSNTGELFF.

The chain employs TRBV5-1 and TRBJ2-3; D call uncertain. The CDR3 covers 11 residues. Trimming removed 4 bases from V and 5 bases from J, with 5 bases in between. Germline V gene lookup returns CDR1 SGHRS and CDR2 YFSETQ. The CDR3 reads CASSREDTQYF. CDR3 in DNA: TGCGCCAGCAGCCGAGAAGATACGCAGTATTTT.

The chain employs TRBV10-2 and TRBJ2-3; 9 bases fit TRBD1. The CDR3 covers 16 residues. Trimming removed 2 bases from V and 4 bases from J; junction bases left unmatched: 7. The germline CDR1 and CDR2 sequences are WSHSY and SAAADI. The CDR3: CASSERTGDGADTQYF. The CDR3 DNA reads TGCGCCAGCAGTGAGCGGACAGGGGACGGCGCAGATACGCAGTATTTT.

The CDR3, as DNA: TGTGCCAGCAGCTTAGTGGCGTCAGGGCACACCGGGGAGCTGTTTTTT. It yields the protein CASSLVASGHTGELFF. V and J are TRBV7-8 and TRBJ2-2; possible D gene TRBD1, 5 bases. With 1 base removed from V and 3 bases from J, the gap between germline ends came to 12 bases. The CDR3 consists of 16 residues. Germline CDR1 is SGHVS and CDR2 is FQNEAQ.

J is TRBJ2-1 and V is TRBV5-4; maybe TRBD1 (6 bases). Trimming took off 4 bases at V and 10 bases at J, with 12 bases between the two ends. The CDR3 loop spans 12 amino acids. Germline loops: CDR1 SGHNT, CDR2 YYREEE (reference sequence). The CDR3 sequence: CASSITGWEQFF. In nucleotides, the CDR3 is TGTGCCAGCAGCATAACAGGGTGGGAGCAGTTCTTC.

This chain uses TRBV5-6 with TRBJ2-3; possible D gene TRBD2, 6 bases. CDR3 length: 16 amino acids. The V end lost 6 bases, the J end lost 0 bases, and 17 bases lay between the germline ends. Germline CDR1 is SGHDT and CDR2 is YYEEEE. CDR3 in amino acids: CASTPLAAPSTDTQYF. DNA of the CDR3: TGTGCCAGCACCCCGTTAGCGGCACCTAGCACAGATACGCAGTATTTT.

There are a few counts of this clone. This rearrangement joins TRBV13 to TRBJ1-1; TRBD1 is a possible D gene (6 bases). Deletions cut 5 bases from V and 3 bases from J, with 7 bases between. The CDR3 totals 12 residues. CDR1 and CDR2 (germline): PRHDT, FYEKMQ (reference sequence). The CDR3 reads CASSRQDTEAFF. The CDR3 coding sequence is TGTGCCAGCAGCCGACAGGACACTGAAGCTTTCTTT.

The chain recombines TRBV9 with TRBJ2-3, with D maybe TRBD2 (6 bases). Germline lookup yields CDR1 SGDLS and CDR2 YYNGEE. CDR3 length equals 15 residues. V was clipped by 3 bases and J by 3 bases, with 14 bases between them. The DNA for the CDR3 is TGTGCCAGCAGCGCCTCCGATCGGGGGACAGATACGCAGTATTTT. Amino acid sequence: CASSASDRGTDTQYF.

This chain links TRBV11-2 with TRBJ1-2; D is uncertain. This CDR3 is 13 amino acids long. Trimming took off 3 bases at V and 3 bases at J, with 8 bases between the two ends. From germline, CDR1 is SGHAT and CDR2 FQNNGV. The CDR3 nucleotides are TGTGCCAGCAGCTTTGTGGCAGACTATGGCTACACCTTC. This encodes CASSFVADYGYTF.

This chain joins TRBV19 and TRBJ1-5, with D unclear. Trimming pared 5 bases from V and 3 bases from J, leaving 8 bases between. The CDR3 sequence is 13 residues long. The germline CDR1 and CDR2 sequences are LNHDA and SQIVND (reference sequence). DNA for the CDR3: TGTGCCAGTAGTCCCGGACTCAATCAGCCCCAGCATTTT. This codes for CASSPGLNQPQHF.

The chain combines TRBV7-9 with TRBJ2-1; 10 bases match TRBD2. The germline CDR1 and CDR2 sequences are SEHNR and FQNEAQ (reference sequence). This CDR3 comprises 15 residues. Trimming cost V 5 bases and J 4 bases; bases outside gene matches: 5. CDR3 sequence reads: CASSLGLAFYNEQFF. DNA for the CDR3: TGTGCCAGCAGCCTGGGACTAGCGTTTTACAATGAGCAGTTCTTC. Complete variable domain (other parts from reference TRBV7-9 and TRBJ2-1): DTGVSQNPRHKITKRGQNVTFRCDPISEHNRLYWYRQTLGQGPEFLTYFQNEAQLEKSRLLSDRFSAERPKGSFSTLEIQRTEQGDSAMYLCASSLGLAFYNEQFFGPGTRLTVL.

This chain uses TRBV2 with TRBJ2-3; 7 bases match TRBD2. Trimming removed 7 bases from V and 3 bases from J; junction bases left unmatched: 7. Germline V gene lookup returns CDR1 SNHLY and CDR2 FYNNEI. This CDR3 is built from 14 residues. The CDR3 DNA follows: TGTGCCAGCAATCGACTAGCCGGGACAGATACGCAGTATTTT. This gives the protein CASNRLAGTDTQYF.

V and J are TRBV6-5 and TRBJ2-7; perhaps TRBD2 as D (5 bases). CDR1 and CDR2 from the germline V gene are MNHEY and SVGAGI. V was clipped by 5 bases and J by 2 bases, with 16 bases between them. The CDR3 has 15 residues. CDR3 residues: CASSPRGRYPYEQYF. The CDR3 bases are TGTGCCAGCAGTCCCCGGGGTCGGTACCCCTACGAGCAGTACTTC.

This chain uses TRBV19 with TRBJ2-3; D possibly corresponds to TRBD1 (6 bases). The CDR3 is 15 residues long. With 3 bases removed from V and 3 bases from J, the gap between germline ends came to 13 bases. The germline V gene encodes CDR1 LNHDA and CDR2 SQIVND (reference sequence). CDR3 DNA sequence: TGTGCCAGTAGTATCATAGGGGGAAAGACAGATACGCAGTATTTT. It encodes CASSIIGGKTDTQYF.

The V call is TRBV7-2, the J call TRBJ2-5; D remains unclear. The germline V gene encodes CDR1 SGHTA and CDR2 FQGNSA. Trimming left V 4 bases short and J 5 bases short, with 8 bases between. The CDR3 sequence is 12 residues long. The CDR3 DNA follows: TGTGCCAGCAGCTCCCCCCAGGAGACCCAGTACTTC. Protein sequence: CASSSPQETQYF.

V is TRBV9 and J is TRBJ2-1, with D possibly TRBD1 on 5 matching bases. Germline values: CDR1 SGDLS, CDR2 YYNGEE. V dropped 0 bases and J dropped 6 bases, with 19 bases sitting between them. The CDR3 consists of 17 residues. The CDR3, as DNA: TGTGCCAGCAGCGTAGGTGGTCGACAGCCCCAAAGCAATGAGCAGTTCTTC. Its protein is CASSVGGRQPQSNEQFF.

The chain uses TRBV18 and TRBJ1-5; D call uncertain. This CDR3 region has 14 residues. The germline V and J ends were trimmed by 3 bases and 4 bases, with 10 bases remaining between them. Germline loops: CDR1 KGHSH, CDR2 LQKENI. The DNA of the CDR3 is TGTGCCAGCTCACCCGGACGGGAAAATCAGCCCCAGCATTTT. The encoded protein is CASSPGRENQPQHF. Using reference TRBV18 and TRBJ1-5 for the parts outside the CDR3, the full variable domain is NAGVMQNPRHLVRRRGQEARLRCSPMKGHSHVYWYRQLPEEGLKFMVYLQKENIIDESGMPKERFSAEFPKEGPSILRIQQVVRGDSAAYFCASSPGRENQPQHFGDGTRLSIL.

The CDR3 loop reads CASSRTGTNEKLFF. The CDR3 nucleotides are TGTGCCAGCAGCCGGACAGGGACTAATGAAAAACTGTTTTTT. The chain couples TRBV6-1 to TRBJ1-4, with 8 bases identical to TRBD1. Trimming cost V 6 bases and J 2 bases; bases outside gene matches: 2. The CDR3 runs to 14 residues. CDR1 is MNHNS, CDR2 SASEGT, per germline.

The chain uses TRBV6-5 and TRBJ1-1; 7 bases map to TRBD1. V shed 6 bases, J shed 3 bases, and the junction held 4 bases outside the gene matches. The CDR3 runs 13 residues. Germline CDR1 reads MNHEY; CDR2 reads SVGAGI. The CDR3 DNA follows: TGTGCCAGCAGCCCCGACAGGGACACTGAAGCTTTCTTT. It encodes CASSPDRDTEAFF.

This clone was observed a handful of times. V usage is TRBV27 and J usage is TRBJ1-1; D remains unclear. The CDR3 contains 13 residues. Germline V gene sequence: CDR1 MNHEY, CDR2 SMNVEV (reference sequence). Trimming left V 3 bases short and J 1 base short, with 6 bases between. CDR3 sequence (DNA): TGTGCCAGCAGTTTGGGCCAGAACACTGAAGCTTTCTTT. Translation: CASSLGQNTEAFF.

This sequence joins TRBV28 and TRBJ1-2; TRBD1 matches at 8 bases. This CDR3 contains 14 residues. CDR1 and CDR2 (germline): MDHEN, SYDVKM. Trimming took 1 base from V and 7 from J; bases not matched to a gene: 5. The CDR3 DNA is TGTGCCAGCAGTTTATCCGGACAGGGTCTTGGCTACACCTTC. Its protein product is CASSLSGQGLGYTF.